This T cell receptor beta chain was profiled in a study of cytomegalovirus exposure and HLA in healthy donors. Whole-study context: The use of the same platform for the roughly 120 validation repertoires and the 600 to 700 first-cohort repertoires was reported by a later analysis. Study results and caveats: Researchers catalogued 164 TCR beta chains as cytomegalovirus-associated. CMV antigen specificity was confirmed in vitro for a few CMV-associated chains. The study found most TCR sequences rare, yet found some public TCRs in many donors.

Germline assignment: CDR1 LGHNA and CDR2 YSLEER. V shed 0 bases and J shed 2 bases, with 9 bases lying between them. The CDR3 runs 15 residues. About this clone: The target antigen is unknown.

Sequencing used immunoSEQ multiplex PCR; TCRdb keeps in-frame clones, though not all of them. Counted here are fewer than 250,000 clones, about 87% occurring once; the ten biggest clones make up 2% to 3%. What was sequenced was PBMCs. The rearrangement uses TRBV4-3 and TRBJ2-3; D is possibly TRBD2 (5 bases). The sequence derives from a man between 18 and 29 years old in good health and CMV-seronegative. CDR3 protein: CASSQEGRDTDTQYF. The CDR3 DNA follows: TGCGCCAGCAGCCAAGAGGGCCGGGACACAGATACGCAGTATTTT.